This passage covers 10 T cell receptor beta chains from one sample sequenced in a study of blood T cell repertoires in COVID-19. Here immunoSEQ multiplex PCR was the method, and the copy in TCRdb shows in-frame clones only, minus some. The sample carries over 200,000 clones, nearly 90% recorded once. Specimen: PBMCs or T cells enriched from blood (not recorded which). Source of these receptors: a man aged 25-45 years who had recovered from COVID-19.

This chain joins TRBV30 and TRBJ2-7; the D gene is possibly TRBD1 (5 bases). Trimming took 1 base from V and 0 from J, leaving 10 bases between them. Germline V gene lookup returns CDR1 GTSNPN and CDR2 SVGIG (reference sequence). CDR3 length: 14 amino acids. The CDR3 DNA is TGTGCCTGGAGTGGACAGTTAAGCTCCTACGAGCAGTACTTC. This gives the protein CAWSGQLSSYEQYF.

V and J are TRBV30 and TRBJ1-2; 10 bases fit TRBD1. The CDR3 totals 14 residues. Per the germline V gene, CDR1 is GTSNPN and CDR2 is SVGIG (reference sequence). V trimming: 0 bases; J trimming: 7 bases; junction bases outside the gene matches: 5. Written as DNA, the CDR3 is TGTGCCTGGAGTGTACAATGGACAGGGGGTGGCTACACCTTC. Residues: CAWSVQWTGGGYTF.

This rearrangement joins TRBV11-1 to TRBJ2-2; possibly TRBD1 for D (6 bases). V was pared by 6 bases and J by 6 bases, with 17 bases between. Looked up from germline, CDR1 is SGHAT and CDR2 is FQDESV (reference sequence). The length of the CDR3 is 15 residues. The CDR3 protein is CASRVHRDGAGELFF. The CDR3 DNA sequence: TGTGCCAGCAGGGTTCACAGGGATGGGGCCGGGGAGCTGTTTTTT.

This clone is judged medium-sized. The CDR3 DNA is TGTGCCAGCAGTGAGGGCCGGATGTACGAGCAGTACTTC. Protein sequence: CASSEGRMYEQYF. The J gene is TRBJ2-7, the V gene TRBV6-1; D not resolved. Germline-derived CDR1 and CDR2 are MNHNS and SASEGT. The CDR3 is 13 amino acids. Trimming cost V 3 bases and J 4 bases, with 10 bases left between them.

J is TRBJ2-2 and V is TRBV19, with TRBD1 matching 12 bases. V lost 1 base to trimming and J lost 5 bases; unmatched junction nucleotides: 8. This CDR3 comprises 18 residues. Germline V gives CDR1 LNHDA, CDR2 SQIVND (reference sequence). The CDR3 is CASSIVGDRGLGTGELFF. The CDR3 nucleotides read TGTGCCAGTAGTATAGTAGGGGACAGGGGGCTAGGAACCGGGGAGCTGTTTTTT.

The rearrangement joins TRBV10-2 to TRBJ2-7; 10 bases align to TRBD1. The CDR3 contains 15 residues. From germline, CDR1 is WSHSY and CDR2 SAAADI. V lost 3 bases, J lost 4 bases, and 6 bases stayed unmatched. The CDR3 reads CASSDTGTGDYEQYF. CDR3 DNA sequence: TGCGCCAGCAGTGACACCGGGACAGGGGATTACGAGCAGTACTTC.

This clone was picked up one time. The genes are TRBV7-9 and TRBJ1-4; D unclear. V lost 5 bases and J lost 5, with 3 bases in between. Looked up from germline, CDR1 is SEHNR and CDR2 is FQNEAQ (reference sequence). The CDR3 sequence is 11 residues long. The CDR3 region is CASSPNEKLFF. The CDR3 DNA is TGTGCCAGCAGCCCGAATGAAAAACTGTTTTTT.

The chain carries TRBV2 and TRBJ2-7, with 7 bases identical to TRBD2. Trimming cost V 2 bases and J 9 bases; bases outside gene matches: 4. The CDR3 extends over 12 amino acids. The germline V gene encodes CDR1 SNHLY and CDR2 FYNNEI. The CDR3 region is CASSEQGLVQYF. CDR3 coding DNA: TGTGCCAGCAGTGAACAAGGACTAGTGCAGTACTTC.

CDR3: CASSFGLAGDQETQYF. CDR3 in DNA: TGTGCCAGCAGCTTTGGGCTAGCGGGGGATCAAGAGACCCAGTACTTC. The V and J genes are TRBV7-9 and TRBJ2-5; 10 nucleotides match TRBD2. The V gene's germline CDR1 is SEHNR and CDR2 FQNEAQ (reference sequence). After removal of 3 bases from V and 2 bases from J, the junction contained 6 bases not matched to a gene. This CDR3 has 16 residues.

This clone was detected only once. The chain combines TRBV3-1 (or the pseudogene TRBV3-2) with TRBJ2-1, with TRBD2 matching over 10 bases. The ends lost 2 bases at V and 0 bases at J; junction bases unmatched: 4. The CDR3 has 17 amino acids. The germline CDR1 and CDR2 sequences are LGHDT and YNNKEL (reference sequence). CDR3 sequence (DNA): TGTGCCAGCAGCCAATATCTAGCGGGGGCCTCCTACAATGAGCAGTTCTTC. This sequence encodes CASSQYLAGASYNEQFF.